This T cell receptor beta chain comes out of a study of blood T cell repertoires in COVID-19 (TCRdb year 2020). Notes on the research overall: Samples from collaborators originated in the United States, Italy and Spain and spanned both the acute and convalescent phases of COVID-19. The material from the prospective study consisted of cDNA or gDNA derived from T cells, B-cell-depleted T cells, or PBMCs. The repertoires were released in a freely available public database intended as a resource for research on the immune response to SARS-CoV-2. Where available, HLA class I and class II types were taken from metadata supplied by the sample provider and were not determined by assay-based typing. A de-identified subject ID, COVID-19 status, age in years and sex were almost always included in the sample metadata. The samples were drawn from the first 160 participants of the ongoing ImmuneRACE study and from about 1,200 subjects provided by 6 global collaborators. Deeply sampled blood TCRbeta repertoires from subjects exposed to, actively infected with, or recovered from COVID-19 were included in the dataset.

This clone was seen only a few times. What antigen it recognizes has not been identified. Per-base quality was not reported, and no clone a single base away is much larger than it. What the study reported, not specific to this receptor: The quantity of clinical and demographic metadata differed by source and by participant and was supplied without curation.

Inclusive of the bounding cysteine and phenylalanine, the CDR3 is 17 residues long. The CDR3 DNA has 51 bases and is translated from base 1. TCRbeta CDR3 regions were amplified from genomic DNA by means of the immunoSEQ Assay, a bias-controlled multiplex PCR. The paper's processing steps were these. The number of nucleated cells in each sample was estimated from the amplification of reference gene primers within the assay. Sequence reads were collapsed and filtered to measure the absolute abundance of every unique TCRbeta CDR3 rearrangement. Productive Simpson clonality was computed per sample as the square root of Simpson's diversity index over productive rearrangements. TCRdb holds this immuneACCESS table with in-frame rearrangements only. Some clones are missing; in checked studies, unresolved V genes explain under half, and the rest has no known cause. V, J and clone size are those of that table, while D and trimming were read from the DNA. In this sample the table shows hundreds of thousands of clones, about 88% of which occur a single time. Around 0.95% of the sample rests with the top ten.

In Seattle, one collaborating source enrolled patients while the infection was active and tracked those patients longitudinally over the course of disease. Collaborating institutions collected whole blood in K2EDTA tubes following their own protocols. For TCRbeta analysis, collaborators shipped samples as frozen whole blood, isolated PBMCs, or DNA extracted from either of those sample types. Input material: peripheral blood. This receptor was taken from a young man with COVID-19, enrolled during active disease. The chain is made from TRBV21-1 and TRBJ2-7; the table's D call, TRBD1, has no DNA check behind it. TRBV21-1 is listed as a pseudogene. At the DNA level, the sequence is TGTGCCAGCAGCAAGTTGTGGGTTTGGGACAGGGGCTACGAGCAGTACTTC. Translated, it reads CASSKLWVWDRGYEQYF.